The clone carrying this T cell receptor (beta chain) has only a few counts. This specimen comes from a study of blood T cell repertoires in COVID-19. Across the whole study: Samples came from the United States, Italy and Spain, spanning acute and convalescent COVID-19. T cells, B-cell-depleted T cells, or PBMCs provided the cDNA or gDNA that served as material.

Per germline, CDR1 SNHLY and CDR2 FYNNEI. This CDR3 has 15 residues. After removal of 7 bases from V and 4 bases from J, the junction contained 7 bases not matched to a gene. As handled by the study authors: Amplification of reference gene primers provided the estimated nucleated cell counts. Sequencing was performed with immunoSEQ multiplex PCR; in TCRdb, only in-frame clones are kept and a portion is missing. V and J calls plus clone size are reproduced from that table; the DNA served to infer D and trimming. Of 200,000 to 300,000 clones listed, approximately 84% were seen once; the top ten hold 7.9%.

The receptor was isolated from a woman older than 75 with acute or convalescent COVID-19. Sequenced sample: peripheral blood. The chain couples TRBV2 to TRBJ2-7; the match to TRBD2 covers 13 bases. This chain's CDR3 is CASKGTSGRGYEQYF. CDR3 nucleotide sequence: TGTGCCAGCAAGGGAACTAGCGGGAGGGGTTACGAGCAGTACTTC.